A selection of T cell receptor beta chains follows, all from one sample in a study of blood T cell repertoires in COVID-19. Produced via immunoSEQ multiplex PCR; TCRdb's table is partial and in-frame only. The sample has approximately 220,000 clones, roughly four fifths seen once. The sequenced sample consisted of peripheral blood. These receptors were taken from a woman between 65 and 79 years old with acute or convalescent COVID-19. CDR3s include the opening cysteine and the closing phenylalanine or tryptophan. The order of the fields is D gene, J gene, V gene, CDR3 protein. The D gene is left open where the match is weak.

D gene: TRBD1; J gene: TRBJ2-2; V gene: TRBV29-1; CDR3 protein: CSVHRDRGGTGELFF
D gene: TRBD1; J gene: TRBJ1-4; V gene: TRBV5-1; CDR3 protein: CASSLGHQGAGEKLFF
D gene: .; J gene: TRBJ1-2; V gene: TRBV28; CDR3 protein: CASSPAGYGYTF
D gene: .; J gene: TRBJ1-1; V gene: TRBV6-5; CDR3 protein: CASSYSKGTEAFF
D gene: .; J gene: TRBJ2-5; V gene: TRBV6-1; CDR3 protein: CASSEGTGPGRETQYF
D gene: .; J gene: TRBJ1-3; V gene: TRBV19; CDR3 protein: CASMRQGVFGNTIYF
D gene: .; J gene: TRBJ2-7; V gene: TRBV11-2; CDR3 protein: CASSSGLSSYEQYF
D gene: .; J gene: TRBJ2-7; V gene: TRBV7-2; CDR3 protein: CASTPGAYEQYF
D gene: .; J gene: TRBJ1-6; V gene: TRBV19; CDR3 protein: CASSQVGRGNSPLHF
D gene: TRBD1; J gene: TRBJ1-1; V gene: TRBV28; CDR3 protein: CASTIQGAPTEAFF
D gene: TRBD1; J gene: TRBJ1-3; V gene: TRBV5-6; CDR3 protein: CASSLFTGEDGNTIYF